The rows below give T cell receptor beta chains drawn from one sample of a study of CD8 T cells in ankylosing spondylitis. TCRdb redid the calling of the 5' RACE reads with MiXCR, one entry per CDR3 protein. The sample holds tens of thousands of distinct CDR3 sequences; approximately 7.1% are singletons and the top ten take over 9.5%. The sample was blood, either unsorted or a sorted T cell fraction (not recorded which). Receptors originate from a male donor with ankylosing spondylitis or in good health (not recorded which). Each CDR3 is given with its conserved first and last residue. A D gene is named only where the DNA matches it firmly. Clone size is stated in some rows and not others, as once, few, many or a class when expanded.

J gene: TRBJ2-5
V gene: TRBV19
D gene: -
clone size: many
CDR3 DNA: TGTGCCAGTAGTATGGGCAGATGGGAGACCCAGTACTTC
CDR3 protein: CASSMGRWETQYF

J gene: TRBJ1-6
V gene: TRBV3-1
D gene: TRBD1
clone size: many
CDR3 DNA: TGTGCCAGCAGCCAAGGTCAGGGGGGCAATTCACCCCTCCACTTT
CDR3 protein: CASSQGQGGNSPLHF

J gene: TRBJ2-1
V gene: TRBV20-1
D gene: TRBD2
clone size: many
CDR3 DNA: TGCAGTGCCACTAGCGGGAGGGCCGATCTTGAGCAGTTCTTC
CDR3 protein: CSATSGRADLEQFF

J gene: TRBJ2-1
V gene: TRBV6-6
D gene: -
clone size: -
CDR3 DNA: TGTGCCAGCAGTTACCGACAATACAATGAGCAGTTCTTC
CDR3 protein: CASSYRQYNEQFF

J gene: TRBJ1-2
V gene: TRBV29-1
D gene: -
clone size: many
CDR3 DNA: TGCAGCGTGGTAATAGGTACCCGACACAACGGCTACACCTTC
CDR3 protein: CSVVIGTRHNGYTF

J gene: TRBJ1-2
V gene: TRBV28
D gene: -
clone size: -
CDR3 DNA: TGTGCCAGCACCTTAGGGGGGAACTATGGCTACACCTTC
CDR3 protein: CASTLGGNYGYTF

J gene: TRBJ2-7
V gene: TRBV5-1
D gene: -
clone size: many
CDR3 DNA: TGCGCCAGCAGCCCGGACGGGAATCCCTACGAGCAGTACTTC
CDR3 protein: CASSPDGNPYEQYF

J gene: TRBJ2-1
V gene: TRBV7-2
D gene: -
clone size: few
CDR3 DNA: TGTACCAGCAGCTTAGCGAGGAACAATGAGCAGTTCTTC
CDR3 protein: CTSSLARNNEQFF

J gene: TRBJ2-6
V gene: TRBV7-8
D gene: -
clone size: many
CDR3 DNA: TGTGCCAGCAGAACCGACAGATCTGGGGCCAACGTCCTGACTTTC
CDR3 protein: CASRTDRSGANVLTF

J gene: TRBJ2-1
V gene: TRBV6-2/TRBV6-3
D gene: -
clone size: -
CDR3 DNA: TGTGCCAGCAGTTACCTCGGGGCGGAGAATGAGCAGTTCTTC
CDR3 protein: CASSYLGAENEQFF

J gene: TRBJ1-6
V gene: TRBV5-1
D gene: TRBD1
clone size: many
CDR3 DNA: TGCGCCAGCAGCTTGGGAGGGACAGCATCGAATTCACCCCTCCACTTT
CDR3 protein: CASSLGGTASNSPLHF

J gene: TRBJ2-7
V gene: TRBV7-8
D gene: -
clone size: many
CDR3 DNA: TGTGCCAGCAGCTTAGACAGCCTGTCCTACGAGCAGTACTTC
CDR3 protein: CASSLDSLSYEQYF

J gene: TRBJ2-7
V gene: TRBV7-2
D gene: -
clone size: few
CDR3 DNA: TGTGCCAGCAGCGCCCGGGGAGTTGGGCGGCAGTACTTC
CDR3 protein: CASSARGVGRQYF

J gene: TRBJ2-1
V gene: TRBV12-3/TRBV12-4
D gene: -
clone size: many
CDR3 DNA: TGTGCCAGCACTCCCACGGATGAGCAGTTCTTC
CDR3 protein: CASTPTDEQFF

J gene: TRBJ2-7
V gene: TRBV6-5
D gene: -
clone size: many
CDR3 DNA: TGTGCCAGCAGTTTCTATCGTGCAGGGGAGACCTACGAGCAGTACTTC
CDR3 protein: CASSFYRAGETYEQYF

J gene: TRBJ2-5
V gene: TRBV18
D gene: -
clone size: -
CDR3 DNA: TGTGCCAGCTCACCGAACTTTGCGGAGACCCAGTACTTC
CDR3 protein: CASSPNFAETQYF

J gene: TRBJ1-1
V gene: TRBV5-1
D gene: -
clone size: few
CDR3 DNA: TGCGCCAGCAGTCAGGGGAACACTGAAGCTTTCTTT
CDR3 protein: CASSQGNTEAFF

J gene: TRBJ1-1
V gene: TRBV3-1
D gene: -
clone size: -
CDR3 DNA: TGTGCCAGCAGCCAAGTCAAGATGAACACTGAAGCTTTCTTT
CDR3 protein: CASSQVKMNTEAFF

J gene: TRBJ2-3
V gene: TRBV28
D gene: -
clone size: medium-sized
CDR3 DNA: TGTGCCAGCAGGAAGGGGAGCACAGATACGCAGTATTTT
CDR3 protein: CASRKGSTDTQYF

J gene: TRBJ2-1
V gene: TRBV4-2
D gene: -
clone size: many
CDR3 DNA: TGTGCCAGCAGCCAGTCCGACAATGAGCAGTTCTTC
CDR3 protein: CASSQSDNEQFF

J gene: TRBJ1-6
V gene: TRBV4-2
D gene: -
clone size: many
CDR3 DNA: TGTGCCAGCAGCCAAGGGGCAGGGGAAAGATCACCCCTCCACTTT
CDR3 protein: CASSQGAGERSPLHF

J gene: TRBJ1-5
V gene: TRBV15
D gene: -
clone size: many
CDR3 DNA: TGTGCCACCAGCAGGACCCCGGGGCCAGACGGCAATCAGCCCCAGCATTTT
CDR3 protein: CATSRTPGPDGNQPQHF

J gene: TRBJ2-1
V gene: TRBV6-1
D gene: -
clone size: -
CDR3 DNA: TGTGCCAGCAGAACCGGGAGCTCCTACAATGAGCAGTTCTTC
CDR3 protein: CASRTGSSYNEQFF

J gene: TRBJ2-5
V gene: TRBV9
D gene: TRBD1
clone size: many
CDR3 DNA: TGTGCCAGCAGCGTCCGGACAGGGCTAGGAGAGACCCAGTACTTC
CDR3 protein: CASSVRTGLGETQYF

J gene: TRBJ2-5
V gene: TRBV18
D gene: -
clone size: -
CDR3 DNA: TGTGCCAGCTCACCACCCCAAAGGATCCAAGAGACCCAGTACTTC
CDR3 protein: CASSPPQRIQETQYF

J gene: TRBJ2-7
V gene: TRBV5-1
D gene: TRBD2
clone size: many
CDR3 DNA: TGCGCCAGCAGCTTGGACGGGAGGGACCCCTACGAGCAGTACTTC
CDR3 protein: CASSLDGRDPYEQYF

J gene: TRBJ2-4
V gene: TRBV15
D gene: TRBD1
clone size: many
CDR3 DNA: TGTGCCACCAGCACCCGGACAGGGTTAGGTATTCAGTACTTC
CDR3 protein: CATSTRTGLGIQYF

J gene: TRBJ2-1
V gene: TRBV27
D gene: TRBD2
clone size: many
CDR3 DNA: TGTGCCAGCATCAATCAAGGACTAGCGGGAGGGCCTAGCTACAATGAGCAGTTCTTC
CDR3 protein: CASINQGLAGGPSYNEQFF

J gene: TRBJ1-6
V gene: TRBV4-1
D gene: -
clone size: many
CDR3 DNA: TGCGCCAGCAGCCCAATTAATTCACCCCTCCACTTT
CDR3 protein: CASSPINSPLHF

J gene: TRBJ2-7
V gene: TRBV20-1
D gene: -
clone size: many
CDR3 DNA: TGCAGTGCTGCTAAAGACAGGTACTCCTACGAGCAGTACTTC
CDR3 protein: CSAAKDRYSYEQYF

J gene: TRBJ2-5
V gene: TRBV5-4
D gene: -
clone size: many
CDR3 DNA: TGTGCCAGCAGCTTGAGCGTAACACAAGAGACCCAGTACTTC
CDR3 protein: CASSLSVTQETQYF

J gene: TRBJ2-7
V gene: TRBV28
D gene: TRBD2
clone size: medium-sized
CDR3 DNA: TGTGCCACCTCGGGAGGACCTCTATGGGAGCAGTACTTC
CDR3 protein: CATSGGPLWEQYF

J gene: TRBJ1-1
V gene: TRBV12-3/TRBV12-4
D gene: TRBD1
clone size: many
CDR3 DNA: TGTGCCAGCAAAGACAGGGGGCCTCTTGACACTGAAGCTTTCTTT
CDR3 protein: CASKDRGPLDTEAFF

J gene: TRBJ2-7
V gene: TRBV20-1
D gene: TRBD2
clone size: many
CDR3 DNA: TGCAGTGCGGGGGGGACTACTATTCCCTACGAGCAGTACTTC
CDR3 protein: CSAGGTTIPYEQYF

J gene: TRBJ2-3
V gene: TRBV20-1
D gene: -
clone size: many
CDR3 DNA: TGCAGTGCTAGAGATAATTTTGTAGCGGCAGATACGCAGTATTTT
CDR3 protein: CSARDNFVAADTQYF

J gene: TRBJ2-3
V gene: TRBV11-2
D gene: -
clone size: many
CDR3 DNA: TGTGCCAGCAGCTTAGATTGGGCAGGGGTGAAGTATTTT
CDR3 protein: CASSLDWAGVKYF

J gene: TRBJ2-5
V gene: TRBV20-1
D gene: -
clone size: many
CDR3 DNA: TGCAGTGCTAGCTCAGGGTCGGAAGAGACCCAGTACTTC
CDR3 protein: CSASSGSEETQYF

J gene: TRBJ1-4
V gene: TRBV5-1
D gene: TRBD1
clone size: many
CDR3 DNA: TGCGCCAGCAGCCCCGGGACAGTTCATGAAAAACTGTTTTTT
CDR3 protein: CASSPGTVHEKLFF

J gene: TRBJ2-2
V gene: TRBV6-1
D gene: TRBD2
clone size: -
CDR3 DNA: TGTGCCAGCAGCGACGTTCGGGGGGGTGGACCCGGGGAGCTGTTTTTT
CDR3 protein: CASSDVRGGGPGELFF

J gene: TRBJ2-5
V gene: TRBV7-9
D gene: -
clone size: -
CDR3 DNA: TGTGCCAGCAGCTTAAACTCGGGAGAGACCCAGTACTTC
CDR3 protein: CASSLNSGETQYF

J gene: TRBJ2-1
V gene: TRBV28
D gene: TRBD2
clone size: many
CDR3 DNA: TGTGCCAGCAGTTTAAGATGGGCAGGGAGGGATGAGCAGTTCTTC
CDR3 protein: CASSLRWAGRDEQFF

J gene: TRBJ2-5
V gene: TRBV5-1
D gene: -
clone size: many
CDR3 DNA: TGCGCCAGCAGCACCACCCAAGAGACCCAGTACTTC
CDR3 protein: CASSTTQETQYF

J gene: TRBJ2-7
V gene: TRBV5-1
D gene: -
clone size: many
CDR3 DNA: TGCGCCAGCACCGGGGCATTTGAGTCTCGCTCCTACGAGCAGTACTTC
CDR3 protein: CASTGAFESRSYEQYF

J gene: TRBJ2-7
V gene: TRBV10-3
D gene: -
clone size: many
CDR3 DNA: TGTGCCACACGGGTGGACAAGTCCTCCTACGAGCAGTACTTC
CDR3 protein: CATRVDKSSYEQYF

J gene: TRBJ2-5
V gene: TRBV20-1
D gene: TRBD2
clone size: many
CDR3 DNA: TGCAGTGCTACACCCGGGGGGGAAGAGACCCAGTACTTC
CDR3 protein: CSATPGGEETQYF

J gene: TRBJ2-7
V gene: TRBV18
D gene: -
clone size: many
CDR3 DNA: TGTGCCAGCTCACCACCTAACAGGGACACCTTTTACGAGCAGTACTTC
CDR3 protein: CASSPPNRDTFYEQYF

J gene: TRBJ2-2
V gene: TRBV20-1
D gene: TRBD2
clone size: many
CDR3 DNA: TGCAGTGCTAGAGGGGGGACTAGCAGCGGTTTCGGGGAGCTGTTTTTT
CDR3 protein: CSARGGTSSGFGELFF

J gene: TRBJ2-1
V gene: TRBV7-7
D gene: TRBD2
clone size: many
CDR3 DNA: TGTGCTAGCAGCCCGGGGGGAAGCTCCTACAATGAGCAGTTCTTC
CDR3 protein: CASSPGGSSYNEQFF

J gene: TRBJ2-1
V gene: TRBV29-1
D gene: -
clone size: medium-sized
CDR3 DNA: TGCAGCGCCTCCGGGACGGGGGGCAGCAATGAGCAGTTCTTC
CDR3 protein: CSASGTGGSNEQFF

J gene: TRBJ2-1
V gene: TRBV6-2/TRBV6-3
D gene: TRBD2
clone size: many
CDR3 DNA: TGTGCCAGCAGACTCCTAGCGGCATCCTACAATGAGCAGTTCTTC
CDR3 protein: CASRLLAASYNEQFF

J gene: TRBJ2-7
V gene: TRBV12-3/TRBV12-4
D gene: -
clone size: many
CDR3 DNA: TGTGCCAGCAGCTCCCCGAGCCTCGAGCAGTACTTC
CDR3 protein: CASSSPSLEQYF

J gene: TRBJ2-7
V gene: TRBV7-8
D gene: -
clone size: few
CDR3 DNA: TGTGCCAGCAGCCCCCAGGGGCCCAACGAGCAGTACTTC
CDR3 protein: CASSPQGPNEQYF

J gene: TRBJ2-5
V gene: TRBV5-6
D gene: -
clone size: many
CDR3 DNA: TGTGCCAGCAGCTCCCAGGCAGGGGCGAAAGAAGAGACCCAGTACTTC
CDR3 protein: CASSSQAGAKEETQYF

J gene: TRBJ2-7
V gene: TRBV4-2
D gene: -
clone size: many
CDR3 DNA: TGTGCCAGCAGCCAAGATTCGGCAAACCGATACGAGCAGTACTTC
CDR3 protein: CASSQDSANRYEQYF

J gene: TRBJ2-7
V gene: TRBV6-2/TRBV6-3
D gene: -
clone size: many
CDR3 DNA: TGTGCCAGCAGTTACTACCAATTCTCCTACGAGCAGTACTTC
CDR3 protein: CASSYYQFSYEQYF

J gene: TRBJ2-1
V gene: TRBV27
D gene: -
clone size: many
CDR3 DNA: TGTGCCAGCAGTTTTTTCTTTTTGGATTTTCGCGTATGTGAGCAGTTCTTC
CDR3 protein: CASSFFFLDFRVCEQFF

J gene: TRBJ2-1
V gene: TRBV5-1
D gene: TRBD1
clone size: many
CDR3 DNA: TGCGCCAGCAGCTTGGTAATAGGGGGCCTACCCGATGAGCAGTTCTTC
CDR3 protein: CASSLVIGGLPDEQFF

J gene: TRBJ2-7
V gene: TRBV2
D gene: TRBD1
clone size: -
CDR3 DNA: TGTGCCAGCAGGACCTTGACAGGGTACGAGCAGTACTTC
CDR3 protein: CASRTLTGYEQYF

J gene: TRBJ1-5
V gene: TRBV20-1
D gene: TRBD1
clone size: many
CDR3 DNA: TGCAGTGCTACCCAGGGGGCCGAGGGGGATCAGCCCCAGCATTTT
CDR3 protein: CSATQGAEGDQPQHF